A single T cell receptor (beta chain) is shown here with its context. Its specificity is unknown. PCR primers comprised 60 Vbeta and 13 Jbeta primers. Per the original data handling: In a later analysis, the count reached 80 million or so unique TCR beta chains, with roughly 9.9 million shared. Method: immunoSEQ multiplex PCR; TCRdb's copy keeps in-frame clones and lacks some. That table is the source of V, J and clone size, and D and trimming were worked out from the DNA. The table shows 150,000 to 180,000 clones, with more than 70% occurring only once. These data originate in a study of cytomegalovirus exposure and HLA in healthy donors. On the study more broadly: Earlier, about 180 million T cells were analyzed, and some 120 million unique TCR beta sequences were found among them. Regarding the study as a whole: Three of the chains that were CMV-associated were confirmed in vitro to be specific for CMV antigens. Generally TCR sequences proved uncommon, though certain public TCRs appeared in numerous donors.

Looked up from germline, CDR1 is GTSNPN and CDR2 is SVGIG (reference sequence). This CDR3 has 14 amino acids. V shed 1 base, J shed 6 bases, and the junction held 8 bases outside the gene matches. Sequenced: PBMCs. The chain carries TRBV30 and TRBJ2-7, with 8 bases fitting TRBD2. This clonotype originated in a woman aged 40 to 49 in good health and CMV-seropositive. The CDR3 region is CAWSGLGRATEQYF. As DNA, the CDR3 is TGTGCCTGGAGTGGCCTCGGGAGGGCCACCGAGCAGTACTTC.